These 25 T cell receptor beta chains originate from one sample sequenced in a study of vaccination effects on CD4 cells after COVID-19. Clones were sequenced by immunoSEQ multiplex PCR, and TCRdb holds only the in-frame ones, with some missing. The table lists tens of thousands of clones, around 80% of them singletons. After expansion with viral peptide pools in the ViraFEST assay, antigen-specific CD4+ T cells were sequenced. Culturing for 10 days preceded CD4+ T cell isolation. Antigens of these TCRs are unknown. The source was CD4+ T cells from PBMCs cultured with HCoV-229E spike peptides, collected before COVID-19 vaccination. Receptor source: a human donor who received a COVID-19 vaccine.

The chain uses TRBV11-2 and TRBJ2-7; 9 bases line up with TRBD1. Germline trimming cut 5 bases from V and 4 bases from J; bases unmatched to any gene: 12. This CDR3 is built from 16 residues. From germline, CDR1 is SGHAT and CDR2 FQNNGV. The CDR3 is CASSQSRDRVSYEQYV. DNA for the CDR3: TGTGCCAGCAGCCAAAGCCGGGACAGGGTGTCGTACGAGCAGTACGTC.

In DNA form, the CDR3 reads TGTGCCAGCAGCCAAGAGTTCGTCAATGAGCAGTTCTTC. Translating gives CASSQEFVNEQFF. This sequence joins TRBV3-1 (or the pseudogene TRBV3-2) and TRBJ2-1; D uncertain. Trimming cost V 0 bases and J 6 bases, with 6 bases left between them. The germline gives CDR1 LGHDT, CDR2 YNNKEL (reference sequence). The CDR3 consists of 13 residues.

V is TRBV3-1 (or the pseudogene TRBV3-2) and J is TRBJ2-1; the D gene is possibly TRBD2 (6 bases). The germline V gene encodes CDR1 LGHDT and CDR2 YNNKEL (reference sequence). The V end was cut by 3 bases, the J end by 7 bases, with 16 bases between. The CDR3 sequence is 15 residues long. CDR3 region: CASSQVGSGRNEQFF. As DNA, the CDR3 is TGTGCCAGCAGCCAGGTGGGTTCGGGGAGGAATGAGCAGTTCTTC.

This chain connects TRBV6-2 or TRBV6-3 to TRBJ2-3, with D perhaps TRBD2 (6 bases). V lost 2 bases and J lost 10, with 22 bases in between. Germline values: CDR1 MNHEY, CDR2 SVGEGT. The CDR3 loop spans 16 amino acids. The CDR3 protein is CASSYELLGGHEAQYF. As DNA, the CDR3 is TGTGCCAGCAGTTACGAGCTGCTCGGGGGTCATGAAGCGCAGTATTTT.

The chain links TRBV5-4 to TRBJ2-7; TRBD2 aligns across 10 bases. Per germline, CDR1 SGHNT and CDR2 YYREEE (reference sequence). CDR3 length equals 15 residues. V was clipped by 0 bases and J by 7 bases; unmatched bases: 7. The CDR3 DNA is TGTGCCAGCAGCTTGGGCCTAGCGGGGGCGGGGGAGCAGTACGTC. Translation: CASSLGLAGAGEQYV.

The V call is TRBV18, the J call TRBJ2-5, with D possibly matching TRBD1 (5 bases). V was cut by 2 bases and J by 3 bases, with 7 bases left in between. The CDR3 has 13 amino acids. Germline lookup yields CDR1 KGHSH and CDR2 LQKENI. In DNA form, the CDR3 reads TGTGCCAGCTCACCAAGCAGGGAAGAGACCCAGTACTTC. It translates to CASSPSREETQYF.

This rearrangement joins TRBV5-6 to TRBJ2-2; a weak D match, TRBD2 (5 bases). Germline CDR1 SGHDT, CDR2 YYEEEE. CDR3 size: 16 residues. V was cut by 2 bases and J by 2 bases, with 13 bases left in between. CDR3 residues: CASSFLGEVNTGELFF. CDR3 in DNA: TGTGCCAGCAGCTTCCTCGGGGAAGTCAACACCGGGGAGCTGTTTTTT.

The rearrangement joins TRBV28 to TRBJ1-2; the D is unclear. Trimming stripped 6 bases from V and 1 base from J, with 9 bases between. Germline CDR1 reads MDHEN; CDR2 reads SYDVKM. This CDR3 spans 13 amino acids. CDR3 sequence: CASRYDNNYGYTF. The CDR3 region has the DNA TGTGCCAGCAGATACGATAATAACTATGGCTACACCTTC.

The table lists this clone with a few counts. The chain links TRBV19 to TRBJ2-2; 8 positions match TRBD1. This CDR3 spans 14 amino acids. Losses at the gene ends were 5 bases for V and 6 bases for J; bases not matched to a gene: 5. Germline values: CDR1 LNHDA, CDR2 SQIVND (reference sequence). CDR3 sequence reads: CASSDRGGAGELFF. The CDR3 DNA sequence: TGTGCCAGTAGTGACAGGGGTGGGGCCGGGGAGCTGTTTTTT.

The chain joins TRBV5-1 to TRBJ1-1, with 7 bases matching TRBD1. CDR1 and CDR2 from the germline V gene are SGHRS and YFSETQ. The CDR3 runs to 15 residues. Trimming removed 0 bases from V and 0 bases from J; junction bases left unmatched: 2. CDR3 bases: TGCGCCAGCAGCTTGGACGGGACAGTGAACACTGAAGCTTTCTTT. It is translated as CASSLDGTVNTEAFF.

The chain couples TRBV4-1 to TRBJ2-3; a possible D gene is TRBD1 (6 bases). The V end lost 2 bases, the J end lost 3 bases, and 24 bases lay between the germline ends. Germline V CDR1 and CDR2: MGHRA, YSYEKL. The CDR3 is 19 residues long. CDR3 sequence (DNA): TGCGCCAGCAGCCAACGTCAGGGGACCGGGGTCCGCGAAACAGATACGCAGTATTTT. Protein sequence: CASSQRQGTGVRETDTQYF.

The sample holds one count of this clone. The chain joins TRBV18 to TRBJ1-2; 11 bases are a match to TRBD1. The length of the CDR3 is 14 residues. V was pared by 4 bases and J by 7 bases, with 5 bases of the junction left unmatched. Germline assignment: CDR1 KGHSH and CDR2 LQKENI. The CDR3 loop is CASSRPGQGAGYTF. The CDR3 DNA reads TGTGCCAGCTCACGGCCTGGACAGGGGGCTGGCTACACCTTC.

This clone is a singleton in its sample. The rearrangement joins TRBV7-7 to TRBJ2-1; D is perhaps TRBD1 (7 bases). Germline V gene data show CDR1 as SSHAT and CDR2 as FNYEAQ (reference sequence). This CDR3 has 17 amino acids. The V end lost 1 base, the J end lost 6 bases, and 19 bases lay between the germline ends. The CDR3 loop is CASSLGGGRGVGNEQFF. CDR3 DNA sequence: TGTGCCAGCAGCTTAGGGGGCGGCAGGGGGGTCGGCAATGAGCAGTTCTTC. The full variable domain, completed using reference TRBV7-7 and TRBJ2-1, is GAGVSQSPRYKVTKRGQDVTLRCDPISSHATLYWYQQALGQGPEFLTYFNYEAQPDKSGLPSDRFSAERPEGSISTLTIQRTEQRDSAMYRCASSLGGGRGVGNEQFFGPGTRLTVL.

The chain links TRBV29-1 to TRBJ2-2, with 7 nucleotides matching TRBD1. The CDR3 contains 14 residues. Germline CDR1 SQVTM, CDR2 ANQGSEA. V dropped 7 bases and J dropped 5; count of bases not matched to a gene: 10. The CDR3 DNA follows: TGCAGCGCCCTGACAGGGTTGGTAACCGGGGAGCTGTTTTTT. Amino acid sequence: CSALTGLVTGELFF.

This clone was detected only a few times. This sequence joins TRBV10-3 and TRBJ1-6; no reliable D call. This CDR3 is built from 9 residues. Trimming took off 11 bases at V and 14 bases at J, with 10 bases between the two ends. Germline V gene sequence: CDR1 ENHRY, CDR2 SYGVKD. CDR3 nucleotide sequence: TGTGCCGCCACCTCGGCCCTCCACTTT. This sequence encodes CAATSALHF.

The chain is built from TRBV5-1 and TRBJ1-2; 8 bases are a match to TRBD1. The CDR3 totals 13 residues. V trimming: 2 bases; J trimming: 7 bases; junction bases outside the gene matches: 4. Looked up from germline, CDR1 is SGHRS and CDR2 is YFSETQ. CDR3 protein: CASSFGQGAGYTF. Here the CDR3 DNA reads TGCGCCAGCAGCTTCGGCCAGGGGGCTGGCTACACCTTC.

This clone was found once. The rearrangement joins TRBV19 to TRBJ2-3; possible D gene TRBD2, 6 bases. The CDR3 runs 15 residues. V was pared by 7 bases and J by 2 bases, with 16 bases between. CDR1 is LNHDA, CDR2 SQIVND, per germline (reference sequence). The CDR3 nucleotides are TGTGCCAGTATGGAGGGATTAGGGTACACAGATACGCAGTATTTT. This encodes CASMEGLGYTDTQYF.

The CDR3: CASSPLGPKGGYTF. CDR3 in DNA: TGTGCCAGCTCACCATTGGGTCCCAAGGGTGGCTACACCTTC. The rearrangement links TRBV18 to TRBJ1-2; D not certain. Trimming removed 2 bases at V and 7 bases at J, with 14 bases between. The CDR3 runs 14 residues. Germline-derived CDR1 and CDR2 are KGHSH and LQKENI.

The CDR3 spells CASSPPGLARTGELFF. CDR3 nucleotide sequence: TGTGCCAGCTCACCACCGGGACTAGCACGGACCGGGGAGCTGTTTTTT. This sequence joins TRBV18 and TRBJ2-2, with TRBD2 matching 9 bases. J gave up 5 bases and V 0 bases, and 4 bases lay outside the gene matches. The CDR3 consists of 16 residues. Germline V gives CDR1 KGHSH, CDR2 LQKENI.

The V and J genes are TRBV6-5 and TRBJ1-4; TRBD1 aligns across 7 bases. This CDR3 spans 14 amino acids. Trimming took 7 bases from V and 8 from J; bases not matched to a gene: 10. Germline loops: CDR1 MNHEY, CDR2 SVGAGI. The CDR3: CASKAPGGREKLFF. DNA of the CDR3: TGTGCCAGCAAGGCTCCAGGGGGAAGAGAAAAACTGTTTTTT.

This chain uses TRBV10-2 with TRBJ1-2; D remains ambiguous. The CDR3 is made up of 12 amino acids. Germline CDR1 and CDR2: WSHSY and SAAADI. Trimming shortened V by 6 bases and J by 4 bases, and 9 bases separated the two germline ends. The CDR3 DNA reads as TGCGCCAGCAGCCCGAGGGCCTATGGCTACACCTTC. This encodes CASSPRAYGYTF.

The CDR3 protein is CASSRTGQETQYF. The DNA of the CDR3 is TGTGCCAGCAGTCGGACAGGGCAAGAGACCCAGTACTTC. The rearrangement uses TRBV7-9 and TRBJ2-5; 8 positions agree with TRBD1. The CDR3 length is 13 residues. V shed 6 bases, J shed 2 bases, and the junction held 2 bases outside the gene matches. From germline, CDR1 is SEHNR and CDR2 FQNEAQ (reference sequence).

Relative to its sample, this clone is medium-sized. The chain has TRBV7-2 and TRBJ1-2, with TRBD1 identical over 7 bases. This CDR3 has 14 amino acids. V dropped 4 bases and J dropped 6; count of bases not matched to a gene: 8. Germline V gene data show CDR1 as SGHTA and CDR2 as FQGNSA. CDR3 loop: CASSSYETGNGYTF. The CDR3 DNA reads as TGTGCCAGCAGCTCCTACGAGACAGGGAATGGCTACACCTTC. Filled out from reference TRBV7-2 and TRBJ1-2, the complete variable domain reads GAGVSQSPSNKVTEKGKDVELRCDPISGHTALYWYRQSLGQGLEFLIYFQGNSAPDKSGLPSDRFSAERTGGSVSTLTIQRTQQEDSAVYLCASSSYETGNGYTFGSGTRLTVV.

The genes are TRBV6-5 and TRBJ2-5, with D unclear. The germline V gene has CDR1 MNHEY and CDR2 SVGAGI. The CDR3 consists of 14 residues. The ends were cut back, 2 bases at V and 5 bases at J, with 12 bases in the middle. The CDR3 DNA sequence: TGTGCCAGCAGTTACAATGAGCGTTCGGAGACCCAGTACTTC. The encoded protein is CASSYNERSETQYF.

V and J are TRBV28 and TRBJ1-2; D is possibly TRBD1 (5 bases). The CDR3 contains 16 residues. Deletions cut 2 bases from V and 4 bases from J, with 17 bases between. Germline assignment: CDR1 MDHEN and CDR2 SYDVKM. The CDR3 nucleotides read TGTGCCAGCAGTTTAGACCCCAGGGACGGAACCTATGGCTACACCTTC. It encodes CASSLDPRDGTYGYTF.